This TCR beta chain is from a study of PD-1 blockade in mismatch repair-deficient tumors. Assay: immunoSEQ multiplex PCR; the TCRdb copy retains only in-frame clones and omits some. The sample has about 79,000 clones, more than 80% seen once. CDR1 is ENHRY and CDR2 is SYGVKD in the germline V gene. J gave up 8 bases and V 5 bases, and 5 bases lay outside the gene matches. This CDR3 is built from 14 residues. The rearrangement links TRBV10-3 to TRBJ2-1; 11 nucleotides line up with TRBD2. Sequencing used peripheral blood, obtained 44 weeks after starting pembrolizumab. The sequence derives from an adult with mismatch repair-deficient cancer. CDR3 DNA: TGTGCCATCAGTTCCGGGACTAGCGGCTATGAGCAGTTCTTC. Encoded protein: CAISSGTSGYEQFF.